Listed here is a single T cell receptor beta chain. Time point denoted: peripheral blood 6 weeks after treatment start. The assay was immunoSEQ multiplex PCR, and TCRdb's table has in-frame clones only and misses some. The sample records roughly 120,000 clones, more than 85% being singletons. The CDR3 is made up of 16 amino acids. Trimming removed 1 base from V and 4 bases from J; junction bases left unmatched: 8. The V gene's germline CDR1 is SGHAT and CDR2 FQNNGV. This entry is derived from a study of PD-L1 blockade in urothelial cancer. The receptor's source is a man in his sixties with urothelial cancer. Sequences were derived from PBMCs, sampled around atezolizumab (anti-PD-L1) treatment. The gene calls are TRBV11-2 and TRBJ2-5; 8 bases line up with TRBD1. The CDR3 DNA reads as TGTGCCAGCAGCTTAGGGACAGGGTTAGGATCAGAGACCCAGTACTTC. It specifies CASSLGTGLGSETQYF. The full variable domain, with the rest looked up from reference TRBV11-2 and TRBJ2-5, is EAGVAQSPRYKIIEKRQSVAFWCNPISGHATLYWYQQILGQGPKLLIQFQNNGVVDDSQLPKDRFSAERLKGVDSTLKIQPAKLEDSAVYLCASSLGTGLGSETQYFGPGTRLLVL.